This paragraph reports one T cell receptor beta chain. Its specificity is not known. The CDR3 is 15 residues long. Germline assignment: CDR1 SGDLS and CDR2 YYNGEE. Between the trimmed V and J ends, which lost 7 bases and 2 bases, there was a span of 16 bases. CD8 cells classed as naive were CD45RO-negative and positively selected for CCR7, excluding terminally differentiated effector memory CD45RA+ cells. The data were taken from a study of shared clonotypes between healthy human individuals. On the study more broadly: Per donor, three plates held CD4 naive cells, three held CD4 memory, two held CD8 naive and one held CD8 memory. Findings and limits, study-wide: How much donors shared clonotypes was expected to be affected by sequencing depth. The study generally estimated greater richness for naive than memory subsets.

Sequenced by immunoSEQ multiplex PCR; TCRdb stores in-frame clones only, minus some. The data show about 2 million clones, about 94% seen once. The material sequenced was naive CD8+ T cells sorted from blood. This clonotype was obtained from a man younger than 35 in good health. The V call is TRBV9, the J call TRBJ1-5; weak D call: TRBD1 (6 bases). The CDR3 region is CASGGAGGGNQPQHF. The CDR3 coding sequence is TGTGCCAGCGGGGGGGCAGGAGGAGGCAATCAGCCCCAGCATTTT.